The 5 T cell receptor beta chains listed next were all sequenced from one sample in a study of human T cells and chemical hapten exposure. Each CDR3 protein is one row after TCRdb ran MiXCR on the RACE reads. The sample shows 40,000 or so distinct CDR3 sequences, approximately 9.5% of them seen only once. Time point in this sample: patch test 2, 6 weeks after DPC sensitization. Documented treatment: therapeutic diphenylcyclopropenone sensitization with weekly scalp DPC. Total RNA was extracted from unfractionated whole blood. The sample was whole blood, taken in connection with sensitization to the hapten diphenylcyclopropenone (DPC). These receptors originate from a woman aged 25 to 39 with alopecia areata. Some clones in this sample may be carry-over from other donors' samples.

This clonotype was counted between two and nine times. The chain is built from TRBV20-1 and TRBJ1-5; D perhaps matches TRBD1 (6 bases). Germline V gene lookup returns CDR1 DFQATT and CDR2 SNEGSKA (reference sequence). V was pared by 6 bases and J by 7 bases, with 16 bases between. The CDR3 is made up of 13 amino acids. CDR3 amino acids: CSAGGAGGQPQHF. The CDR3 DNA sequence: TGCAGTGCCGGGGGGGCAGGAGGCCAGCCCCAGCATTTT.

The V gene is TRBV20-1, the J gene TRBJ1-4; the D is unclear. In germline, CDR1 is DFQATT, CDR2 SNEGSKA (reference sequence). The V end lost 6 bases, the J end lost 1 base, and 18 bases lay between the germline ends. CDR3 size: 16 residues. The CDR3 DNA follows: TGCAGTGCAAACCGCCGGGGATTAGGAACTAATGAAAAACTGTTTTTT. It yields the protein CSANRRGLGTNEKLFF.

This clonotype was detected ten times or more. J is TRBJ1-6 and V is TRBV4-1; no clear D. Trimming removed 0 bases from V and 3 bases from J, with 9 bases in between. The CDR3 length is 16 residues. Germline V gene lookup returns CDR1 MGHRA and CDR2 YSYEKL. The CDR3 spells CASSQDSRFYNSPLHF. CDR3 bases: TGCGCCAGCAGCCAAGATTCAAGGTTCTATAATTCACCCCTCCACTTT.

This clonotype was counted a few times. J is TRBJ2-7 and V is TRBV6-2 or TRBV6-3; no reliable D call. The better agreement between TRBJ2-1 and the DNA end casts doubt on the J call. CDR3 size: 14 residues. Looked up from germline, CDR1 is MNHEY and CDR2 is SVGEGT. The CDR3 DNA is TGTGCCAGCTGTGGGAACCGCTTTCCCTACGAGCAGTTCTTC. It is translated as CASCGNRFPYEQFF.

V and J are TRBV18 and TRBJ1-3; D might be TRBD1 (6 bases). The CDR3 length is 15 residues. The germline V and J ends were trimmed by 6 bases and 0 bases, with 12 bases remaining between them. Germline lookup yields CDR1 KGHSH and CDR2 LQKENI. Here the CDR3 reads CASSARTDSGNTIYF. The CDR3 DNA reads TGTGCCAGCTCGGCGAGGACAGACTCTGGAAACACCATATATTTT.